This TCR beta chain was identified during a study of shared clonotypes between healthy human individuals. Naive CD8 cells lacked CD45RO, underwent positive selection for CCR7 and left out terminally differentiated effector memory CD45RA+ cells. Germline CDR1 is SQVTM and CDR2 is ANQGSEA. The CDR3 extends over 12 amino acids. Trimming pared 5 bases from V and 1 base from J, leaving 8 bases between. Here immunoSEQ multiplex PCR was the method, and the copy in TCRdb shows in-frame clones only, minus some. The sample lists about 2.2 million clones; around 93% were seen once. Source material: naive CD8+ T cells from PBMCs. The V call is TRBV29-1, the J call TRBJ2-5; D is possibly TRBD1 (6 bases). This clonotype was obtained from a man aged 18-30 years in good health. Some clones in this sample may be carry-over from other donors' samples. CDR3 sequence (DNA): TGCAGCGTTCGGGACACCCAAGAGACCCAGTACTTC. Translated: CSVRDTQETQYF.